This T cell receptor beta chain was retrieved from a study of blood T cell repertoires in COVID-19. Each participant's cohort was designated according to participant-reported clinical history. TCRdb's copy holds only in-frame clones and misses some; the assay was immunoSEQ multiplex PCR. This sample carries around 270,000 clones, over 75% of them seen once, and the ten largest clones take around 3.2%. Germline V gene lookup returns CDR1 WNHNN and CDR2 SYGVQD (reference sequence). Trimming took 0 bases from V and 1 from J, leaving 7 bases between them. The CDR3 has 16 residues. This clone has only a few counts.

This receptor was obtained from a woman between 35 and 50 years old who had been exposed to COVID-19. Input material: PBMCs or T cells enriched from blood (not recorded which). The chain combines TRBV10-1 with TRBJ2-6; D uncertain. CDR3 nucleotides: TGCGCCAGCAGTGAGTCGAAACAGTCTGGGGCCAACGTCCTGACTTTC. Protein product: CASSESKQSGANVLTF.